Below are 30 T cell receptor beta chains sequenced from a single sample in a study of T cell responses to AZD1222 COVID-19 vaccine. Repertoires were generated with immunoSEQ multiplex PCR, while TCRdb's copy carries only in-frame clones and drops some. The sample holds 130,000 or so clones, around 84% seen once. The material was peripheral blood, obtained on day 0 of AZD1222 vaccination. All receptors derive from an adult in good health.

The chain couples TRBV7-2 to TRBJ1-6, with 10 bases aligning to TRBD1. Trimming at V came to 5 bases and at J to 6 bases, leaving 10 bases not matched to a gene. CDR1 is SGHTA, CDR2 FQGNSA, per germline. The CDR3 length is 17 residues. The CDR3 bases are TGTGCCAGCAGCCGGATTGCCGGGACAGGGGTTAATTCACCCCTCCACTTT. Translated, it gives CASSRIAGTGVNSPLHF.

This clone was detected only a few times. Other DNA sequences in this sample translate to the same CDR3. The rearrangement links TRBV7-8 to TRBJ1-2; D is ambiguous. The length of the CDR3 is 12 residues. Per germline, CDR1 SGHVS and CDR2 FQNEAQ. V lost 3 bases to trimming and J lost 3 bases, with 5 bases between them. This CDR3 reads CASSFGHYGYTF. CDR3 nucleotides: TGTGCCAGCAGCTTTGGACACTATGGCTACACCTTC.

The chain combines TRBV30 with TRBJ2-7; D unclear. V lost 0 bases and J lost 6, with 15 bases in between. From germline, CDR1 is GTSNPN and CDR2 SVGIG (reference sequence). There are 14 residues in the CDR3. CDR3 sequence reads: CAWSVDRQLLEQYF. The CDR3 DNA reads as TGTGCCTGGAGTGTAGACCGACAACTGCTCGAGCAGTACTTC.

The chain is built from TRBV2 and TRBJ2-7; a possible D gene is TRBD2 (5 bases). V lost 4 bases and J lost 2, with 9 bases in between. Per the germline V gene, CDR1 is SNHLY and CDR2 is FYNNEI. The CDR3 extends over 13 amino acids. CDR3 sequence: CASSVSGTYEQYF. The CDR3 DNA follows: TGTGCCAGCAGTGTGAGCGGTACCTACGAGCAGTACTTC. Complete variable domain (other parts from reference TRBV2 and TRBJ2-7): EPEVTQTPSHQVTQMGQEVILRCVPISNHLYFYWYRQILGQKVEFLVSFYNNEISEKSEIFDDQFSVERPDGSNFTLKIRSTKLEDSAMYFCASSVSGTYEQYFGPGTRLTVT.

The chain has TRBV27 and TRBJ2-1; TRBD2 aligns across 12 bases. Germline V CDR1 and CDR2: MNHEY, SMNVEV (reference sequence). Germline trimming cut 5 bases from V and 5 bases from J; bases unmatched to any gene: 7. The CDR3 loop spans 16 amino acids. For the CDR3, the DNA is TGTGCCAGCAGTCCGAAACTAGCGGGGGGTAACAATGAGCAGTTCTTC. Its protein product is CASSPKLAGGNNEQFF.

The chain employs TRBV7-2 and TRBJ1-5; maybe TRBD1 (6 bases). This CDR3 has 14 residues. CDR1 SGHTA and CDR2 FQGNSA come from the germline V gene. V gave up 3 bases and J gave up 3 bases, with 9 bases separating them. Here the CDR3 reads CASSFTGTNQPQHF. CDR3 nucleotide sequence: TGTGCCAGCAGCTTCACAGGGACCAATCAGCCCCAGCATTTT.

The chain is built from TRBV5-8 and TRBJ2-2; TRBD1 matches 7 bases. CDR3 length equals 16 residues. CDR1 and CDR2 from the germline V gene are SGHTS and YDEGEE. V was clipped by 4 bases and J by 2 bases; unmatched bases: 8. DNA for the CDR3: TGTGCCAGCAGCCCGGGGACAGATCTAAACACCGGGGAGCTGTTTTTT. Amino acid sequence: CASSPGTDLNTGELFF.

V and J are TRBV5-5 and TRBJ1-1, with TRBD1 matching 7 bases. J lost 2 bases, V lost 4 bases, and 5 bases had no gene match. CDR1 is SGHKS, CDR2 YYEKEE, per germline (reference sequence). The CDR3 has 14 amino acids. The CDR3 protein is CASSEWDRNTEAFF. CDR3 DNA sequence: TGTGCCAGCAGCGAATGGGACAGAAACACTGAAGCTTTCTTT.

V gene TRBV3-1 (or the pseudogene TRBV3-2) combines with J gene TRBJ1-2; D unresolved. The V gene's germline CDR1 is LGHDT and CDR2 YNNKEL (reference sequence). V gave up 2 bases and J gave up 0 bases, with 7 bases separating them. There are 14 residues in the CDR3. The DNA for the CDR3 is TGTGCCAGCAGCCAAAATATGGCTAACTATGGCTACACCTTC. This encodes CASSQNMANYGYTF.

CDR3 sequence reads: CSVSPDRVGYGYTF. As DNA, the CDR3 is TGCAGCGTTTCCCCCGACAGGGTCGGATATGGCTACACCTTC. The gene calls are TRBV29-1 and TRBJ1-2, with 7 bases matching TRBD1. The CDR3 runs 14 residues. The V gene's germline CDR1 is SQVTM and CDR2 ANQGSEA. The V segment lost 5 bases and the J segment 5 bases; nucleotides outside the gene matches: 11.

The J gene is TRBJ1-1, the V gene TRBV4-3; 10 nucleotides line up with TRBD1. V lost 4 bases and J lost 0; bases outside the gene matches: 14. The CDR3 runs to 19 residues. CDR1 and CDR2 from the germline V gene are LGHNA and YSLEER. The CDR3 coding sequence is TGCGCCAGCAGCCCCGGGACAGGGGAGGGGGCTAACATGAACACTGAAGCTTTCTTT. This gives the protein CASSPGTGEGANMNTEAFF.

The rearrangement links TRBV10-1 to TRBJ2-1, with D possibly TRBD1 on 6 matching bases. Trimming took off 3 bases at V and 4 bases at J, with 13 bases between the two ends. The germline gives CDR1 WNHNN, CDR2 SYGVQD (reference sequence). This CDR3 has 15 residues. CDR3 coding DNA: TGCGCCAGCAGTGAAAACAGGGAGCGTTACAATGAGCAGTTCTTC. This sequence encodes CASSENRERYNEQFF.

The rearrangement links TRBV7-2 to TRBJ1-1; the match to TRBD1 covers 7 bases. Trimming cost V 5 bases and J 5 bases; bases outside gene matches: 8. CDR1 and CDR2 from the germline V gene are SGHTA and FQGNSA. The CDR3 totals 14 residues. The CDR3 loop is CASSTSGGRTEAFF. CDR3 coding DNA: TGTGCCAGCAGCACCTCAGGGGGTAGAACTGAAGCTTTCTTT.

The chain employs TRBV4-3 and TRBJ1-4; D remains unclear. V gave up 0 bases and J gave up 7 bases, with 12 bases separating them. CDR3 length: 15 residues. Germline V lookup: CDR1 LGHNA, CDR2 YSLEER. CDR3 in DNA: TGCGCCAGCAGCCAAGATCTTGGGTATGGTGAAAAACTGTTTTTT. This translates into CASSQDLGYGEKLFF.

In DNA form, the CDR3 reads TGTGCCAGCAGGATACAGGGGACTGCTAACTATGGCTACACCTTC. Translating gives CASRIQGTANYGYTF. The rearrangement joins TRBV28 to TRBJ1-2, with 7 bases matching TRBD1. The CDR3 contains 15 residues. Losses at the gene ends were 6 bases for V and 0 bases for J; bases not matched to a gene: 7. Germline values: CDR1 MDHEN, CDR2 SYDVKM.

This clone was seen only once. The V gene is TRBV4-3, the J gene TRBJ2-1; D not resolved. This CDR3 region has 13 residues. Trimming cost V 1 base and J 5 bases, with 6 bases left between them. Per germline, CDR1 LGHNA and CDR2 YSLEER. This chain's CDR3 is CASSQGFNNEQFF. CDR3 DNA: TGCGCCAGCAGCCAAGGTTTTAACAATGAGCAGTTCTTC.

The chain links TRBV6-2 or TRBV6-3 to TRBJ2-7; 10 bases match TRBD2. The CDR3 sequence is 14 residues long. Germline trimming cut 2 bases from V and 6 bases from J; bases unmatched to any gene: 4. CDR1 MNHEY and CDR2 SVGEGT come from the germline V gene. CDR3 loop: CASSYDGTSAEQYF. As DNA, the CDR3 is TGTGCCAGCAGTTACGATGGGACTAGCGCCGAGCAGTACTTC.

V is TRBV10-1 and J is TRBJ1-5; D is unresolved. This CDR3 has 13 amino acids. V was trimmed by 10 bases and J by 0 bases, leaving 10 bases between them. Looked up from germline, CDR1 is WNHNN and CDR2 is SYGVQD (reference sequence). The CDR3 DNA reads TGCGCCACCCAACAAAATAGCAATCAGCCCCAGCATTTT. Its translation: CATQQNSNQPQHF.

The V call is TRBV2, the J call TRBJ1-4, with D hard to call. The V gene's germline CDR1 is SNHLY and CDR2 FYNNEI. Trimming cost V 1 base and J 10 bases, with 16 bases left between them. CDR3 length: 15 amino acids. The CDR3 DNA sequence: TGTGCCAGCAGTGAAGTGTGGGTTGGTCCAAGAAAACTGTTTTTT. Protein sequence: CASSEVWVGPRKLFF.

The chain has TRBV28 and TRBJ2-7, with D possibly called TRBD1 or TRBD2 (5 bases each). The germline V and J ends were trimmed by 7 bases and 2 bases, with 9 bases remaining between them. The CDR3 loop spans 12 amino acids. Germline V gene lookup returns CDR1 MDHEN and CDR2 SYDVKM. CDR3 loop: CASNQGAYEQYF. DNA for the CDR3: TGTGCCAGCAACCAGGGAGCCTACGAGCAGTACTTC.

The chain links TRBV7-9 to TRBJ1-2; 7 nucleotides line up with TRBD1. With V trimmed by 7 bases and J by 7 bases, 12 bases remained unmatched. The length of the CDR3 is 14 residues. In germline, CDR1 is SEHNR, CDR2 FQNEAQ (reference sequence). This CDR3 is CASTQTGRNRGYTF. The CDR3 nucleotides read TGTGCCAGCACCCAGACAGGGAGAAATCGTGGCTACACCTTC.

J is TRBJ2-5 and V is TRBV25-1; 8 nucleotides align to TRBD2. The CDR3 runs 16 residues. V dropped 5 bases and J dropped 7; count of bases not matched to a gene: 15. Germline lookup yields CDR1 MGHDK and CDR2 SYGVNS. CDR3 nucleotide sequence: TGTGCCAGCAGTCCCCTGGCGGGAAGCGGGGGCCTGACCCAGTACTTC. Translating it yields CASSPLAGSGGLTQYF.

This chain uses TRBV5-1 with TRBJ1-3; D ambiguous. Per the germline V gene, CDR1 is SGHRS and CDR2 is YFSETQ. The CDR3 covers 15 residues. Deletions cut 0 bases from V and 4 bases from J, with 11 bases between. The CDR3 spells CASSLGYSTGNTIYF. The CDR3 DNA sequence: TGCGCCAGCAGCTTGGGATACAGCACAGGAAACACCATATATTTT. Filled out from reference TRBV5-1 and TRBJ1-3, the complete variable domain reads KAGVTQTPRYLIKTRGQQVTLSCSPISGHRSVSWYQQTPGQGLQFLFEYFSETQRNKGNFPGRFSGRQFSNSRSEMNVSTLELGDSALYLCASSLGYSTGNTIYFGEGSWLTVV.

The chain is built from TRBV6-4 and TRBJ2-2; D may be TRBD2 (6 bases). In germline, CDR1 is MRHNA, CDR2 SNTAGT. This CDR3 has 17 residues. V was clipped by 0 bases and J by 3 bases, with 14 bases between them. DNA of the CDR3: TGTGCCAGCAGTGACTCGAATTACGGCGGGGACACCGGGGAGCTGTTTTTT. The encoded protein is CASSDSNYGGDTGELFF.

The chain has TRBV27 and TRBJ2-1; unclear D gene. Between the trimmed V and J ends, which lost 3 bases and 9 bases, there was a span of 18 bases. The CDR3 length is 15 residues. Germline-derived CDR1 and CDR2 are MNHEY and SMNVEV (reference sequence). The chain's CDR3 is CASSFGTRTGLEQFF. In DNA, the CDR3 is TGTGCCAGCAGTTTTGGCACCCGGACCGGGCTTGAGCAGTTCTTC.

This chain connects TRBV7-9 to TRBJ1-1; 7 bases are shared with TRBD1. J gave up 3 bases and V 1 base, and 8 bases lay outside the gene matches. This CDR3 region has 16 residues. The germline V gene encodes CDR1 SEHNR and CDR2 FQNEAQ (reference sequence). CDR3 nucleotides: TGTGCCAGCAGCTTAGTGTACAGGGGATCGGACACTGAAGCTTTCTTT. Protein: CASSLVYRGSDTEAFF.

This rearrangement joins TRBV6-5 to TRBJ1-1, with no clear D. The V end lost 2 bases, the J end lost 5 bases, and 6 bases lay between the germline ends. Germline CDR1 and CDR2: MNHEY and SVGAGI. This CDR3 has 12 residues. DNA for the CDR3: TGTGCCAGCAGTTACGTCGGAACTGAAGCTTTCTTT. Its protein is CASSYVGTEAFF.

The chain uses TRBV4-1 and TRBJ1-1, with D maybe TRBD1 (6 bases). CDR1 is MGHRA and CDR2 is YSYEKL in the germline V gene. V was shortened by 4 bases and J by 0 bases, with 15 bases between the two germline ends. The CDR3 loop spans 16 amino acids. CDR3 sequence: CASSPQGGEMNTEAFF. The CDR3 DNA is TGCGCCAGCAGCCCTCAAGGGGGGGAGATGAACACTGAAGCTTTCTTT.

This rearrangement joins TRBV6-5 to TRBJ1-1; D remains ambiguous. Per germline, CDR1 MNHEY and CDR2 SVGAGI. V was pared by 4 bases and J by 4 bases, with 13 bases between. The CDR3 contains 14 residues. The CDR3 loop is CASSSPSEATEAFF. The CDR3 DNA follows: TGTGCCAGCAGTTCCCCCAGTGAGGCCACTGAAGCTTTCTTT.

This clone has a single count. The rearrangement joins TRBV4-2 to TRBJ1-4; no firm D call. This CDR3 has 15 amino acids. Trimming took off 4 bases at V and 8 bases at J, with 17 bases between the two ends. The germline V gene has CDR1 LGHNA and CDR2 YNFKEQ. The CDR3 sequence: CASSLYPEVGEKLFF. Written as DNA, the CDR3 is TGTGCCAGCAGCCTCTACCCAGAGGTCGGGGAAAAACTGTTTTTT.